This T cell receptor (beta chain) was sequenced in a study of blood T cell repertoires in COVID-19 (dated by TCRdb to the early 2020s). About the investigation overall: The collaborator samples originated in the United States, Italy and Spain and spanned the acute and convalescent phases of COVID-19. The material from the prospective study consisted of cDNA or gDNA derived from T cells, B-cell-depleted T cells, or PBMCs. The dataset comprised deeply sampled blood TCRbeta repertoires from subjects exposed to, actively infected with, or recovered from COVID-19. The repertoires were released in a freely available public database intended as a resource for research on the immune response to SARS-CoV-2. Samples came from the ongoing ImmuneRACE study (first 160 participants) plus 1,254 subjects from 6 global collaborators. The sample metadata nearly always contained a de-identified subject ID, COVID-19 status, age in years and sex. Where available, HLA class I and class II types were obtained from metadata supplied by the sample provider rather than from assay-based typing. Results and caveats for the whole study, not just this receptor: Clinical and demographic metadata were provided uncurated, with the amount varying by source and participant.

The germline V gene supplies CDR1 LGHNA and CDR2 YNFKEQ. Trimming leaves V shorter by 4 bases and J shorter by 7 bases, with the junction holding 13 bases beyond the gene matches. Taken from cysteine to phenylalanine, the CDR3 has 15 residues. Just CDR3 DNA is preserved here, 45 bases in frame from base 1. The immunoSEQ Assay, a bias-controlled multiplex PCR, was used to amplify TCRbeta CDR3 regions from genomic DNA. The study's own analysis went as follows. Within the assay, amplification of reference gene primers was used to estimate how many nucleated cells each sample contained. To quantify the absolute abundance of each unique TCRbeta CDR3 rearrangement, sequence reads were collapsed and filtered. Productive Simpson clonality was computed per sample as the square root of Simpson's diversity index over productive rearrangements. TCRdb retrieved this table from immuneACCESS and kept in-frame rearrangements only. Not all clones are present; in checked studies, unresolved V genes account for under half, and no reason is known for the remainder. V, J and clone size are those of that table, while D and trimming were read from the DNA. The sample records about 140,000 clones, over 70% of which are singletons. 1.9% of the sample goes to the ten largest clones.

In regard to this clone: This receptor's antigen is unknown. Per-base qualities were not stored, and no clone one base away is much larger.

The collaborating institutions used their own protocols to collect whole blood in K2EDTA tubes. For TCRbeta analysis, collaborators shipped samples in one of three forms: frozen whole blood, isolated PBMCs, or DNA extracted from either of those sample types. This sequence originates from a woman in her fifties or sixties with acute or convalescent COVID-19. Input material: peripheral blood. The chain is made from TRBV4-2 and TRBJ2-7; TRBD1 lines up with 7 middle nucleotides. The bases are TGTGCCAGCAGCCTTCCTGGGGCCCAGGGACAGGAGCAGTACTTC. Its protein product is CASSLPGAQGQEQYF.